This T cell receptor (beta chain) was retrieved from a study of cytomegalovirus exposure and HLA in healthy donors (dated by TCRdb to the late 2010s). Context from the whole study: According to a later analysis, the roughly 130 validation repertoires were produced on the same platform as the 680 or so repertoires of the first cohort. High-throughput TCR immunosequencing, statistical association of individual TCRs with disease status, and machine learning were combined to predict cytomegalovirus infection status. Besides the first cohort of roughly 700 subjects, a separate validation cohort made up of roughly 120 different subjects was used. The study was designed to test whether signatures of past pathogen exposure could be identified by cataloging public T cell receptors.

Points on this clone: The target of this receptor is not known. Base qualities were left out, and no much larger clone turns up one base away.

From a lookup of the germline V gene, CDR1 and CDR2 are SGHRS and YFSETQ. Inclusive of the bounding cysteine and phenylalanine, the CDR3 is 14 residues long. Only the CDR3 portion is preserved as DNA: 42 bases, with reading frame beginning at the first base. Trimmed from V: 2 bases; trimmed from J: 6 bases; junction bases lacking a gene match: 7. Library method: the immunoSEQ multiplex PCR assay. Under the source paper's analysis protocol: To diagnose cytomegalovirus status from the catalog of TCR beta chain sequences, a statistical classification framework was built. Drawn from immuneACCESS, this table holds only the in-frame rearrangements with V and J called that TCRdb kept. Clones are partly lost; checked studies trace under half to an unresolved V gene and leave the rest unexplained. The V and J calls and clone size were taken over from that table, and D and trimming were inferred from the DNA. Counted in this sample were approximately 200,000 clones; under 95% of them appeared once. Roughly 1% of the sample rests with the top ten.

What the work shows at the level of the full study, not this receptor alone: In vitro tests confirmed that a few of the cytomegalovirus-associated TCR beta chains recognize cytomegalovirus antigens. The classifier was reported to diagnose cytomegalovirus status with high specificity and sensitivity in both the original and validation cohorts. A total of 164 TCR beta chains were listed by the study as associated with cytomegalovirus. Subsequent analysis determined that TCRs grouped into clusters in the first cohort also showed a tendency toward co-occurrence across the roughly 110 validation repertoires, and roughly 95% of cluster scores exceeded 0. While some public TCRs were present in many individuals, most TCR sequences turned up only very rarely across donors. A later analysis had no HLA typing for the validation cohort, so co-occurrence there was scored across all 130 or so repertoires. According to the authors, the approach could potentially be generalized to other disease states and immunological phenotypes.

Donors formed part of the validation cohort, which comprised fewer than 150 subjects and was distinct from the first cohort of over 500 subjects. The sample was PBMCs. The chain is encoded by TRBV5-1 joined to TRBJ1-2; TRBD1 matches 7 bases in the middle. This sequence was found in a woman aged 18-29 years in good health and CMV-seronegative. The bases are TGCGCCAGCAGCTTTGATGGACAGGTCGATGGCTACACCTTC. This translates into CASSFDGQVDGYTF.